Here is one T cell receptor beta chain with its context. Its target is not known. The table came from immunoSEQ multiplex PCR; TCRdb's copy has only in-frame clones and leaves some out. The table shows roughly 72,000 clones, with roughly 91% occurring only once. This sample stems from a study of a mutant IDH1 vaccine in newly diagnosed glioma. Regarding the study as a whole: Vaccine-induced immune responses were detected in around 92% of patients.

Per the germline V gene, CDR1 is MNHEY and CDR2 is SMNVEV (reference sequence). The CDR3 loop spans 14 amino acids. Trimming pared 5 bases from V and 2 bases from J, leaving 13 bases between. This sample's time point: week 5, during vaccination. Doses of 300 ug of mutant IDH1 20-mer peptide were given with topical imiquimod. The receptor was derived from a woman aged 45-59 years with glioma. V is TRBV27 and J is TRBJ2-7; D possibly uses TRBD1 or TRBD2 (5 bases each). The source material was PBMCs, sampled from a glioma patient whose treatment included an IDH1 peptide vaccine. The CDR3 reads CASSPGTATYEQYF. CDR3 nucleotide sequence: TGTGCCAGCAGTCCCGGGACGGCAACCTACGAGCAGTACTTC.